This entry lists 5 T cell receptor beta chains sequenced from one sample in a study of graft-versus-host responses after intestinal transplantation. Here immunoSEQ multiplex PCR was the method, and the copy in TCRdb shows in-frame clones only, minus some. The table includes around 100,000 clones, 91% detected once. For these receptors, no antigen is known. The sequencing used unstimulated CD4+ T cells sorted from spleen or lymph node cells, collected before transplant. These receptors originate from a human donor who was the organ donor for an intestinal transplant.

This chain uses TRBV2 with TRBJ2-2; no firm D call. The germline gives CDR1 SNHLY, CDR2 FYNNEI. CDR3 size: 15 residues. Trimming pared 4 bases from V and 0 bases from J, leaving 9 bases between. CDR3 bases: TGTGCCAGCAGTGCCTCTAGTTCGAACACCGGGGAGCTGTTTTTT. Protein: CASSASSSNTGELFF. The variable domain in full, completed from reference TRBV2 and TRBJ2-2, reads EPEVTQTPSHQVTQMGQEVILRCVPISNHLYFYWYRQILGQKVEFLVSFYNNEISEKSEIFDDQFSVERPDGSNFTLKIRSTKLEDSAMYFCASSASSSNTGELFFGEGSRLTVL.

J is TRBJ1-2 and V is TRBV4-1; 7 bases are a match to TRBD1. This CDR3 comprises 15 residues. Trimming took 3 bases from V and 8 from J; bases not matched to a gene: 12. Per the germline V gene, CDR1 is MGHRA and CDR2 is YSYEKL. The CDR3 DNA reads TGCGCCAGCAGCCACCCTCCCACAGGGGTGAAGGGCTACACCTTC. This translates into CASSHPPTGVKGYTF.

V usage is TRBV5-4 and J usage is TRBJ1-4; the match to TRBD1 covers 8 bases. The trim removed 4 bases at V and 6 bases at J, leaving 5 bases unmatched. CDR3 length: 14 amino acids. In germline, CDR1 is SGHNT, CDR2 YYREEE (reference sequence). CDR3 loop: CASSLRGRDEKLFF. In DNA form, the CDR3 reads TGTGCCAGCAGCCTCAGGGGGCGGGATGAAAAACTGTTTTTT.

The chain joins TRBV7-6 to TRBJ1-1; D is unclear. CDR3 length: 19 residues. Germline V gene lookup returns CDR1 SGHVS and CDR2 FNYEAQ. The V end lost 5 bases, the J end lost 0 bases, and 25 bases lay between the germline ends. This chain's CDR3 is CASSPKGPLSDNMNTEAFF. In nucleotides, the CDR3 is TGTGCCAGCAGCCCTAAAGGCCCCCTCTCAGACAACATGAACACTGAAGCTTTCTTT.

The genes are TRBV6-5 and TRBJ2-1, with D maybe TRBD2 (6 bases). The CDR3 has 11 amino acids. V was cut by 8 bases and J by 6 bases, with 8 bases left in between. Germline V gives CDR1 MNHEY, CDR2 SVGAGI. CDR3 protein: CASGRSNEQFF. The CDR3 DNA is TGTGCCAGCGGGAGGAGCAATGAGCAGTTCTTC.